The clone carrying this T cell receptor (beta chain) was seen ten or more times. Its antigen is unidentified. Amplified TCR beta CDR3 regions came from RNA transcripts. The HTBI primer set drove a first-round RT-PCR of the TCR CDR3. TCRdb re-derived calls from the multiplex PCR reads in MiXCR, one entry per CDR3 protein. The sample lists about 350,000 distinct CDR3 sequences; around 18% were seen once. With 8 bases removed from V and 2 bases from J, the gap between germline ends came to 12 bases. Germline CDR1 MNHNS, CDR2 SASEGT. This CDR3 is built from 14 residues. These data belong to a study of T cells in Graves' hyperthyroidism and ophthalmopathy. In the study overall: The blood sample was taken at first diagnosis, before treatment began. Study findings and constraints: Also found in blood were most expanded thyroid clonotypes above 0.001.

Patients with ophthalmopathy all had a Clinical Activity Score of at least 3, a NOSPECS grade of at least 4 and duration under 3 months. Out of approximately 10 ml of fresh peripheral blood came the PBMCs. The sequencing input was blood. This chain uses TRBV6-1 with TRBJ2-2; TRBD1 might be the D (5 bases). This receptor was identified in a woman aged 40 to 50 with Graves' ophthalmopathy. This CDR3 is CASLGLFNTGELFF. The CDR3 DNA is TGTGCCAGCCTGGGGCTTTTCAACACCGGGGAGCTGTTTTTT.